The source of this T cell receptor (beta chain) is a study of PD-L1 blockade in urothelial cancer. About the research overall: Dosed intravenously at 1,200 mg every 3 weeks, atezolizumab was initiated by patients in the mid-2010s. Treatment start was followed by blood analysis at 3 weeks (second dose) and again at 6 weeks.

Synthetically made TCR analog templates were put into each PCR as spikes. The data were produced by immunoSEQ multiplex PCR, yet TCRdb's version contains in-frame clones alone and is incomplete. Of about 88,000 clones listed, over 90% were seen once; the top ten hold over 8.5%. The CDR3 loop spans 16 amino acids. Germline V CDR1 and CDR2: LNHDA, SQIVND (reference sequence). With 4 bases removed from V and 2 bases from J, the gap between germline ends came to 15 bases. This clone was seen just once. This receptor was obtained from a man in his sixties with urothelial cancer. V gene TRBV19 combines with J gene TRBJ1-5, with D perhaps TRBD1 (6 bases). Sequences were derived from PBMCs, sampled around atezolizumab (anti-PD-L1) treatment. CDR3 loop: CASSTLYRDRNQPQHF. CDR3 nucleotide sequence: TGTGCCAGTAGTACGCTATACAGGGACCGCAATCAGCCCCAGCATTTT.